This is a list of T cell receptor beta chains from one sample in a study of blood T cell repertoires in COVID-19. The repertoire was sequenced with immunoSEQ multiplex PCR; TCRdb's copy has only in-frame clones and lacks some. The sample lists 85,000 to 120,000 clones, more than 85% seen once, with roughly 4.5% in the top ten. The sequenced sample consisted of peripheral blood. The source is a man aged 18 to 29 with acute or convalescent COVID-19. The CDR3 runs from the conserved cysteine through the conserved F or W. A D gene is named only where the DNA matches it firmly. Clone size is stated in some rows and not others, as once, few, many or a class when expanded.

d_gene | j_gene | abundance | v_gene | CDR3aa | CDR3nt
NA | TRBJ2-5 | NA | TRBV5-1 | CASSLVVAEETQYF | TGCGCCAGCAGCTTGGTGGTCGCAGAAGAGACCCAGTACTTC
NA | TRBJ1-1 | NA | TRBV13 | CASKRGVTEAFF | TGTGCCAGCAAACGGGGGGTCACTGAAGCTTTCTTT
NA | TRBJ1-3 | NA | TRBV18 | CASSPSAVAGNTIYF | TGTGCCAGCTCACCGAGTGCGGTTGCTGGAAACACCATATATTTT
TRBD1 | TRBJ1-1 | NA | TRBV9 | CASSPDRAPLNTEAFF | TGTGCCAGCAGTCCCGACAGGGCTCCGTTGAACACTGAAGCTTTCTTT
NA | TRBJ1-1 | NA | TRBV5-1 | CASGELGKVTEAFF | TGCGCCAGCGGAGAATTAGGAAAGGTCACTGAAGCTTTCTTT
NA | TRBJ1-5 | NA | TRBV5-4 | CASSTDGQPNQPQHF | TGTGCCAGCAGCACGGATGGACAGCCCAATCAGCCCCAGCATTTT
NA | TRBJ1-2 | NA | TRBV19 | CASLIRGFGDYGYTF | TGTGCCTCCCTCATACGGGGGTTTGGCGACTATGGCTACACCTTC
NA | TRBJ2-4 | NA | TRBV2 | CASSGGAGRNIQYF | TGTGCCAGCAGCGGAGGGGCAGGGAGGAACATTCAGTACTTC
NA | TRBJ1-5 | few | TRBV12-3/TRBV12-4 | CASSLYNQPQHF | TGTGCCAGCAGCCTGTATAATCAGCCCCAGCATTTT
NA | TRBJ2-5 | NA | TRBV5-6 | CASSLGGAGGVETQYF | TGTGCCAGCAGCTTGGGCGGGGCAGGGGGTGTGGAGACCCAGTACTTC
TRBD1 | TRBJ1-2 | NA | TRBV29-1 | CSVVSGTVGVYGYTF | TGCAGCGTTGTTTCCGGGACAGTGGGAGTTTATGGCTACACCTTC
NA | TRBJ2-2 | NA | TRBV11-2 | CASSSAGQGLSGELFF | TGTGCCAGCAGCTCCGCCGGACAGGGACTATCCGGGGAGCTGTTTTTT
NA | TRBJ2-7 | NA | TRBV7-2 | CASSPGLGYEQYF | TGTGCCAGCAGCCCAGGACTCGGCTACGAGCAGTACTTC
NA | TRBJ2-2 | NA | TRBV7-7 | CASTLRSATGELFF | TGTGCCAGCACCCTCCGGAGTGCAACCGGGGAGCTGTTTTTT
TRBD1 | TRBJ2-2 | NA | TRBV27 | CASSPRDRSLITGELFF | TGTGCCAGCAGTCCCCGGGACAGGTCCCTAATCACCGGGGAGCTGTTTTTT
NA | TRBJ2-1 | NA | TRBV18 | CASSPRGQGDAEQFF | TGTGCCAGCTCACCACGTGGCCAAGGAGATGCGGAGCAGTTCTTC
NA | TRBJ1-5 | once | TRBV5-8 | CASSFLNTGLNQPQHF | TGTGCCAGCAGCTTCCTTAACACGGGGTTGAATCAGCCCCAGCATTTT
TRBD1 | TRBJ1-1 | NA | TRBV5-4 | CASNRDRNTEAFF | TGTGCCAGCAACCGGGACAGGAACACTGAAGCTTTCTTT
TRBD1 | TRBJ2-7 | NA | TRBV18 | CASSPKGQGPYEQYF | TGTGCCAGCTCACCCAAAGGACAGGGGCCCTACGAGCAGTACTTC
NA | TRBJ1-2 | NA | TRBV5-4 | CASSLGIGDYGYTF | TGTGCCAGCAGCTTGGGGATAGGGGACTATGGCTACACCTTC
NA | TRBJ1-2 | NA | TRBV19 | CASSGQDNYGYTF | TGTGCCAGTAGTGGGCAGGATAACTATGGCTACACCTTC
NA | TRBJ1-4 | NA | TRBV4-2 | CASSQSSSEKLFF | TGTGCCAGCAGCCAATCCTCTAGTGAAAAACTGTTTTTT
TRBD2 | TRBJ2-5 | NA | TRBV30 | CAWSGLAGGAQETQYF | TGTGCCTGGAGTGGACTAGCGGGGGGAGCCCAAGAGACCCAGTACTTC
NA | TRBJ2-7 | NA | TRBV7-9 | CASSFGTRGAYEQYF | TGTGCCAGCAGCTTCGGAACCAGGGGGGCTTACGAGCAGTACTTC
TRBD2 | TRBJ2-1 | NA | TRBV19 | CASSVGLAGVDEQFF | TGTGCCAGTAGTGTGGGACTAGCGGGAGTAGATGAGCAGTTCTTC
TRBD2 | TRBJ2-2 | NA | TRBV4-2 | CASSQGTSGLNTGELFF | TGTGCCAGCAGCCAAGGGACTAGCGGACTGAACACCGGGGAGCTGTTTTTT
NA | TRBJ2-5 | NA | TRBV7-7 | CASKDAGPQETQYF | TGTGCCAGCAAAGACGCAGGGCCCCAAGAGACCCAGTACTTC
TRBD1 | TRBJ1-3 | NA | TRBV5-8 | CASSLETGAGNTIYF | TGTGCCAGCAGCTTGGAAACAGGGGCTGGAAACACCATATATTTT
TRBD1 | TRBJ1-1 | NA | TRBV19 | CASSPGQALFLNTEAFF | TGTGCCAGTAGCCCGGGACAGGCCTTATTTTTGAACACTGAAGCTTTCTTT
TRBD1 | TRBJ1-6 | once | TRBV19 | CASSPGTGWSSPLHF | TGTGCCAGTAGTCCTGGGACAGGGTGGAGTTCACCCCTCCACTTT
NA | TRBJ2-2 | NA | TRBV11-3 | CASSLSSAPGELFF | TGTGCCAGCAGCTTGAGCTCCGCACCCGGGGAGCTGTTTTTT
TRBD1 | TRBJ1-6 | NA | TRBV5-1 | CASSFYPTRDRDNSPLHF | TGCGCCAGCAGCTTTTACCCCACCCGGGACAGGGATAATTCACCCCTCCACTTT
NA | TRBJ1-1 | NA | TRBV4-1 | CASSQGGLSNTEAFF | TGCGCCAGCAGCCAAGGGGGCCTATCGAACACTGAAGCTTTCTTT
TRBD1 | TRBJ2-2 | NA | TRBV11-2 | CASSVDRGETGELFF | TGTGCCAGCAGCGTAGACAGGGGGGAAACCGGGGAGCTGTTTTTT
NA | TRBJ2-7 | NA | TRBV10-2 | CASSEAGSNYEQYF | TGCGCCAGCAGTGAGGCAGGGTCGAATTACGAGCAGTACTTC
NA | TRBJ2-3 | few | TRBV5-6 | CASSLESLTDTQYF | TGTGCCAGCAGCCTAGAGAGTCTCACAGATACGCAGTATTTT
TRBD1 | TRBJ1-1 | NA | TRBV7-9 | CASSYSGQGNTEAFF | TGTGCCAGCAGCTACAGTGGACAGGGGAACACTGAAGCTTTCTTT
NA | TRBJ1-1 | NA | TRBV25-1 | CASSDTMNTEAFF | TGTGCCAGCTCGGACACTATGAACACTGAAGCTTTCTTT